This T cell receptor beta chain was captured in a study of radiation and T cells in renal cell carcinoma. The germline V gene encodes CDR1 LGHNA and CDR2 YNFKEQ. The CDR3 is 16 amino acids. V was pared by 0 bases and J by 6 bases, with 11 bases of the junction left unmatched. Described time point: baseline pretreatment blood. Treatment indicated: 15 Gy SBRT to primary tumor, nephrectomy 4 weeks later. TCRdb keeps only in-frame clones here, not all; method: immunoSEQ multiplex PCR. Of 120,000 to 150,000 clones in the sample, less than 90% are singletons; the top ten hold roughly 4.1%. This rearrangement joins TRBV4-2 to TRBJ2-7; the match to TRBD1 covers 7 bases. This TCR derives from a woman aged 70-85 years with renal cell carcinoma. The sample here was blood, taken from a patient whose treatment included radiotherapy and nephrectomy. The CDR3 DNA sequence: TGTGCCAGCAGCCAAGATGGGATTACAGGGGTAAGCGAGCAGTACTTC. Its protein product is CASSQDGITGVSEQYF.